This T cell receptor beta chain was recorded in a study of blood T cells in healthy people across ages. V gave up 6 bases and J gave up 0 bases; unmatched junction bases: 10. This CDR3 is built from 19 residues. Germline loops: CDR1 MNHEY, CDR2 SVGEGT. With a J-beta primer mix and a sample-barcoded 5' primer, a second PCR ran roughly 7 to 11 cycles. One entry per CDR3 protein results from TCRdb running MiXCR on the 5' RACE reads. This table has under 950,000 distinct CDR3 sequences, over 20% appearing once. This clonotype was counted between two and nine times. The genes are TRBV6-2 or TRBV6-3 and TRBJ2-2, with TRBD2 identical over 13 bases. The sequenced material came from blood. This clonotype was obtained from a man between 70 and 80 years old in good health. CDR3 loop: CASSPSRLAGGTNTGELFF. CDR3 in DNA: TGTGCCAGCAGCCCCTCCAGACTAGCGGGGGGTACGAACACCGGGGAGCTGTTTTTT.